Detailed here is one T cell receptor (beta chain). The antigen remains undetermined. The data originate from a study of siplizumab effects on memory and regulatory T cells. Here immunoSEQ multiplex PCR was the method, and the copy in TCRdb shows in-frame clones only, minus some. The table lists about 97,000 clones, around nine tenths of them singletons, with 0.85% to 1.3% in the top ten. Study-wide results and limits: Alloreactive clones mapping to unstimulated subsets formed only a minor fraction. Naive T cells looked more diverse than memory cells, and they looked like major contributors to the alloresponse. Roughly 75-96% of proliferating CD4+ or CD8+ clones lacked an assignable naive or memory phenotype.

The germline V gene has CDR1 LNHDA and CDR2 SQIVND (reference sequence). Trimming left V 5 bases short and J 2 bases short, with 9 bases between. The CDR3 spans 13 residues. The origin of this receptor is a human donor in good health. The J gene is TRBJ1-1, the V gene TRBV19, with D perhaps TRBD1 (6 bases). The sample consisted of CD4+ T cells sorted from blood. The CDR3 DNA follows: TGTGCCAGTAGTGAGGGGGGAAACACTGAAGCTTTCTTT. This encodes CASSEGGNTEAFF.